A single T cell receptor (beta chain) is shown here with its context. The CDR3 covers 13 residues. With 5 bases clipped from V and 4 bases from J, the junction kept 1 base outside the gene matches. Per germline, CDR1 MRHNA and CDR2 SNTAGT. The repertoire was sequenced with immunoSEQ multiplex PCR; TCRdb's copy has only in-frame clones and lacks some. In the table there are under 200,000 clones, over 75% of which are singletons. This sample was included in a study of blood T cell repertoires in COVID-19. This chain links TRBV6-4 with TRBJ2-5; 10 bases line up with TRBD2. This TCR was recovered from a man aged 65 to 79 with active or convalescent COVID-19. The sample comprised peripheral blood. The CDR3 DNA is TGTGCCAGCAGTTTAGCGGGAGGAGAGACCCAGTACTTC. Residues: CASSLAGGETQYF.